This T cell receptor (beta chain) is drawn from a study of blood T cell repertoires in COVID-19. Looking at the study overall: Italy, Spain and the United States were the sources of the convalescent and acute COVID-19 samples. T cells, B-cell-depleted T cells, or PBMCs supplied cDNA or gDNA.

This CDR3 contains 15 residues. Per the germline V gene, CDR1 is MDHEN and CDR2 is SYDVKM. Losses at the gene ends were 2 bases for V and 2 bases for J; bases not matched to a gene: 1. This clone showed up just a few times. Original methodology: Estimation of nucleated cell counts relied on the amplification of reference gene primers. Produced via immunoSEQ multiplex PCR; TCRdb's table is partial and in-frame only. V and J calls and clone size are given by that table; D and trimming were obtained from the DNA. The sample shows about 160,000 clones, over 80% of them seen only once. This chain uses TRBV28 with TRBJ1-5, with TRBD1 matching 9 bases. The receptor's source is a man between 70 and 80 years old who had recovered from COVID-19. The sample comprised peripheral blood. In DNA form, the CDR3 reads TGTGCCAGCAGTTTAGGGGACAGGGGCAATCAGCCCCAGCATTTT. It is translated as CASSLGDRGNQPQHF.